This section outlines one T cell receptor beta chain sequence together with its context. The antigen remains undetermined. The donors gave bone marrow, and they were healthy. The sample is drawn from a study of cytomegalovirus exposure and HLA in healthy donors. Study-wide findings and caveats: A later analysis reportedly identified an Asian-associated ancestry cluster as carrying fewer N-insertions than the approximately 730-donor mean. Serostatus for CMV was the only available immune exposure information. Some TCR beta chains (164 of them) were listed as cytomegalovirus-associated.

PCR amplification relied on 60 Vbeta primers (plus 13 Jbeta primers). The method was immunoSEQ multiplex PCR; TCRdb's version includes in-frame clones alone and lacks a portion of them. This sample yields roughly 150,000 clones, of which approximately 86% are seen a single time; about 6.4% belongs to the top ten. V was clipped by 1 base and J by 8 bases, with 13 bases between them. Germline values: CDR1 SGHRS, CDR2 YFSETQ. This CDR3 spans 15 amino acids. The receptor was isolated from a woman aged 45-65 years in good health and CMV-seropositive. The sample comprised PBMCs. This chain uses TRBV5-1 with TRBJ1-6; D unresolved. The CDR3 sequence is CASSLSGVVDSPLHF. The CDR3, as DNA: TGCGCCAGCAGCTTGTCCGGGGTTGTGGATTCACCCCTCCACTTT.